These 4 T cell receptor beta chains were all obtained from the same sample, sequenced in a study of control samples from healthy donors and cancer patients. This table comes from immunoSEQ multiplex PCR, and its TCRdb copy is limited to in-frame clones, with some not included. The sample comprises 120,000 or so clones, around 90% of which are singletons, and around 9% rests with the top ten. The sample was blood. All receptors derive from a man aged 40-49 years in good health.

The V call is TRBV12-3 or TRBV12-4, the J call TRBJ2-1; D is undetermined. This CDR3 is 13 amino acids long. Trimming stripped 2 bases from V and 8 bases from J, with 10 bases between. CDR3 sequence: CASSLRGSYEQFF. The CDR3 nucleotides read TGTGCCAGCAGTTTACGCGGATCATATGAGCAGTTCTTC.

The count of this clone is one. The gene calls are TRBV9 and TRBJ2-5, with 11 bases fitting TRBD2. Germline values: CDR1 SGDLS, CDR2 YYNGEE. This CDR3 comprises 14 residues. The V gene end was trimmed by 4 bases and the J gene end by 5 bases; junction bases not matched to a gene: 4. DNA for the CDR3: TGTGCCAGCAGCAGGACTAGCGGGTGGGAGACCCAGTACTTC. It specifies CASSRTSGWETQYF.

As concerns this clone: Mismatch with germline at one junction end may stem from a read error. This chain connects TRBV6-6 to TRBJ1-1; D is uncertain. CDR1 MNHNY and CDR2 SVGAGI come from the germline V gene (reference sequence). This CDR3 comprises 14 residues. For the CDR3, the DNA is TGTGTCAGCAGCGGCGGGGTTTGGCACACTGAAGCTTTCTTT. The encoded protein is CVSSGGVWHTEAFF.

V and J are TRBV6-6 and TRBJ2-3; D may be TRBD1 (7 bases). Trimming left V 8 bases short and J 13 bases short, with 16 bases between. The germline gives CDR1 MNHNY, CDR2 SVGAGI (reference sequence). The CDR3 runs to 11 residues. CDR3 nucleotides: TGTGCCAGCCTCAGGGGGGAAGTTGAGTATTTT. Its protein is CASLRGEVEYF.